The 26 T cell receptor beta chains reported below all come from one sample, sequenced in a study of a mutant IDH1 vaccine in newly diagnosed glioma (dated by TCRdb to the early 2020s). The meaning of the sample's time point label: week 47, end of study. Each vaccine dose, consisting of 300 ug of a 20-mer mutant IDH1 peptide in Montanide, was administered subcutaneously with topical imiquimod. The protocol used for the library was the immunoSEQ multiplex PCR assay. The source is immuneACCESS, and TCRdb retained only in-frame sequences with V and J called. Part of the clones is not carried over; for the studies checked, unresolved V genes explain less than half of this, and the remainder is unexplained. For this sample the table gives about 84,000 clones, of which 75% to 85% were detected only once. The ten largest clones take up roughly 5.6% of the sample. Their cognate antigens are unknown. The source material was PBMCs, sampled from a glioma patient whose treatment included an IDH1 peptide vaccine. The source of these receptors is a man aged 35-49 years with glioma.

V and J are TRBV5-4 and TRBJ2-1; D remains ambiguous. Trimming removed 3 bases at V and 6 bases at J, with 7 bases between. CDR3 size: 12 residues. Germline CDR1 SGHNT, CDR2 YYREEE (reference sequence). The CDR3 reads CASSSRSNEQFF. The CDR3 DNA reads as TGTGCCAGCAGCTCCAGGTCCAATGAGCAGTTCTTC.

The CDR3 loop reads CAIRPTGEETQYF. In DNA form, the CDR3 reads TGTGCCATCAGACCTACAGGGGAAGAGACCCAGTACTTC. J is TRBJ2-5 and V is TRBV10-3; 7 positions agree with TRBD1. Germline CDR1 ENHRY, CDR2 SYGVKD. The CDR3 loop spans 13 amino acids. Losses at the gene ends were 6 bases for V and 3 bases for J; bases not matched to a gene: 4.

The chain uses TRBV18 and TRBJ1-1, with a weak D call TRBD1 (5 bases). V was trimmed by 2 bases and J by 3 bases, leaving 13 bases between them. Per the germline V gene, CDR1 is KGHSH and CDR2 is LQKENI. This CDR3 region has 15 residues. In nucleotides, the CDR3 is TGTGCCAGCTCACCAAAAGGGTCCAGGGACACTGAAGCTTTCTTT. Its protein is CASSPKGSRDTEAFF.

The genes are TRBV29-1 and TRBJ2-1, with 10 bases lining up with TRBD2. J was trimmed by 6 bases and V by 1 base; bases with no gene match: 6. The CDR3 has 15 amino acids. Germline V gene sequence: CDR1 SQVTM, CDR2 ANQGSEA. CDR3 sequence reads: CSVEGLAGEINEQFF. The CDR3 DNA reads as TGCAGCGTTGAAGGTCTAGCGGGAGAAATCAATGAGCAGTTCTTC.

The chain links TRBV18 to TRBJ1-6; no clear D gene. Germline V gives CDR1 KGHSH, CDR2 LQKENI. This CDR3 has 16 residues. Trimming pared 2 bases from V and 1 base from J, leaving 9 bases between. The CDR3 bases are TGTGCCAGCTCACCAGGAGCCACATCCTATAATTCACCCCTCCACTTT. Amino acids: CASSPGATSYNSPLHF. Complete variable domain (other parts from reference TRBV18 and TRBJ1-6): NAGVMQNPRHLVRRRGQEARLRCSPMKGHSHVYWYRQLPEEGLKFMVYLQKENIIDESGMPKERFSAEFPKEGPSILRIQQVVRGDSAAYFCASSPGATSYNSPLHFGNGTRLTVT.

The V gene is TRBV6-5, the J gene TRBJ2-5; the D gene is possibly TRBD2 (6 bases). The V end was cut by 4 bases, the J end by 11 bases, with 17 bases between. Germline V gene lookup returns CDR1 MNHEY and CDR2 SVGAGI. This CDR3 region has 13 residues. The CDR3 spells CASSFAGTPAQYF. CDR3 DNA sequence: TGTGCCAGCAGTTTCGCCGGGACTCCAGCGCAGTACTTC.

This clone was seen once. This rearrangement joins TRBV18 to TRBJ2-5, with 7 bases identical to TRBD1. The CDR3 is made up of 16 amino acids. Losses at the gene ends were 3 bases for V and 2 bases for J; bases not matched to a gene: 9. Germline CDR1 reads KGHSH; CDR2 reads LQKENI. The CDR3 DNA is TGTGCCAGCTCACCTAACCTGGGACAGCCACAAGAGACCCAGTACTTC. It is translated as CASSPNLGQPQETQYF.

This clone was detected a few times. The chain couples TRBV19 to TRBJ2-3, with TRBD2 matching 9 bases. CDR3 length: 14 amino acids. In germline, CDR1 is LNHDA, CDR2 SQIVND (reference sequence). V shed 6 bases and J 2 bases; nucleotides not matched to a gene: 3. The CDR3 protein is CASRLAGFTDTQYF. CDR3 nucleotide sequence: TGTGCCAGTAGGCTAGCGGGGTTCACAGATACGCAGTATTTT.

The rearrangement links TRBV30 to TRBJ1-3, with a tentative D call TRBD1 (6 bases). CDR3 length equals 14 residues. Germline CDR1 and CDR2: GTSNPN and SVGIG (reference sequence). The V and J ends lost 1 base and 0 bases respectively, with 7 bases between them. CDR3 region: CAWSAGDSGNTIYF. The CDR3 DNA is TGTGCCTGGAGTGCAGGGGACTCTGGAAACACCATATATTTT.

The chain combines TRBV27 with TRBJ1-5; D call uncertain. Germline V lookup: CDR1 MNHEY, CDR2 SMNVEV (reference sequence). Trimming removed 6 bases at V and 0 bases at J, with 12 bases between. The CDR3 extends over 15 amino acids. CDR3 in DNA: TGTGCCAGCAGGGTCGAGGCATATAGCAATCAGCCCCAGCATTTT. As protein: CASRVEAYSNQPQHF.

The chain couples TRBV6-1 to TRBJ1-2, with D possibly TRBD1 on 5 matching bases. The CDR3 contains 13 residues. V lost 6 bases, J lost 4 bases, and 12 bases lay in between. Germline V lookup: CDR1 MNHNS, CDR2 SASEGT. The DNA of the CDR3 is TGTGCCAGCAGACTGCAAGGGGTCTATGGCTACACCTTC. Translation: CASRLQGVYGYTF.

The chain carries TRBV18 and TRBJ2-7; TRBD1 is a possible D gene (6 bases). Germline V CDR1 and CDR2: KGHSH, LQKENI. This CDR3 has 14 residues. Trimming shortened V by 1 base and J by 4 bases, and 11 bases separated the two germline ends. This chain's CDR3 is CASSPRTGQYEQYF. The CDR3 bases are TGTGCCAGCTCACCACGTACCGGACAGTACGAGCAGTACTTC.

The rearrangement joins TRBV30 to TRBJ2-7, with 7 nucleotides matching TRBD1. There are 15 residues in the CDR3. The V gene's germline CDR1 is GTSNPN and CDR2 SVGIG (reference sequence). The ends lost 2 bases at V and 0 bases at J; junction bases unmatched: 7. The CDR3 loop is CAWSTGTVASYEQYF. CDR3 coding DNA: TGTGCCTGGAGTACCGGGACAGTAGCCTCCTACGAGCAGTACTTC.

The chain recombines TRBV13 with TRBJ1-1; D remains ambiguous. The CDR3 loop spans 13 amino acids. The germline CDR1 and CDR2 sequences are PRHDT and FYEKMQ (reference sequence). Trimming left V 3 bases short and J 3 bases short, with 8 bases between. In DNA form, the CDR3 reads TGTGCCAGCAGCTTTTTCGGCGACACTGAAGCTTTCTTT. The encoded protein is CASSFFGDTEAFF.

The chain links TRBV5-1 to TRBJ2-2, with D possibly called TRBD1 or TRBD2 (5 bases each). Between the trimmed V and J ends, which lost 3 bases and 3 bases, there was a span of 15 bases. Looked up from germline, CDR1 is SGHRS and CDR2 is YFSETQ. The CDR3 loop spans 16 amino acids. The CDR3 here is CASSSGRALYTGELFF. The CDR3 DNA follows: TGCGCCAGCAGCTCGGGACGGGCCCTTTACACCGGGGAGCTGTTTTTT.

The CDR3 spells CASSQEGGDYEQYF. As DNA, the CDR3 is TGCGCCAGCAGCCAAGAAGGCGGAGACTACGAGCAGTACTTC. The genes are TRBV4-3 and TRBJ2-7; the D is unclear. The CDR3 runs 14 residues. V was trimmed by 0 bases and J by 3 bases, leaving 9 bases between them. CDR1 is LGHNA, CDR2 YSLEER, per germline.

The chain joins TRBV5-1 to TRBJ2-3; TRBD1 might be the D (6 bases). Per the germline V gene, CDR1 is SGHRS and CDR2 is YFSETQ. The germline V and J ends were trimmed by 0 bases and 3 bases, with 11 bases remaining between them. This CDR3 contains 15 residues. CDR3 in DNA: TGCGCCAGCAGCTTGGTTTACAGGGAAACAGATACGCAGTATTTT. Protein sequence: CASSLVYRETDTQYF.

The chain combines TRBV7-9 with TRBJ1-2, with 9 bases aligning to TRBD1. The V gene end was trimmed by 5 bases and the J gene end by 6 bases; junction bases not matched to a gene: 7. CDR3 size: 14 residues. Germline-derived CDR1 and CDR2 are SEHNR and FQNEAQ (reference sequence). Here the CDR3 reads CASSHGTGKDGYTF. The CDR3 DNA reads TGTGCCAGCAGCCATGGGACAGGGAAGGATGGCTACACCTTC.

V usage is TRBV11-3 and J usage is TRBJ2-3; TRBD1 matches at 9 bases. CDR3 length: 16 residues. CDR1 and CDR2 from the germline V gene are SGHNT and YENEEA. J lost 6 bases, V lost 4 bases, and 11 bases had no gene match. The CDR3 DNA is TGTGCCAGCAGCTCCCCTGACAGGGGGTTGAAGGATACGCAGTATTTT. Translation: CASSSPDRGLKDTQYF.

The CDR3 DNA is TGTGCCAGCAGTTACCGGGACCCAACCTACGAGCAGTACTTC. This translates into CASSYRDPTYEQYF. The chain uses TRBV6-5 and TRBJ2-7; TRBD1 or TRBD2 may be the D gene (5 bases each). This CDR3 contains 14 residues. The V and J ends lost 2 bases and 2 bases respectively, with 10 bases between them. Germline CDR1 MNHEY, CDR2 SVGAGI.

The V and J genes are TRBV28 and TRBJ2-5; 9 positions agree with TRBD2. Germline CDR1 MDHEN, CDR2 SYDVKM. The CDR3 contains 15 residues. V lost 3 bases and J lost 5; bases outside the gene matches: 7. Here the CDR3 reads CASSLSSGIQETQYF. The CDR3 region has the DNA TGTGCCAGCAGTTTGTCTAGCGGGATTCAGGAGACCCAGTACTTC.

CDR3 sequence: CASSPSGTGSYEQYF. DNA for the CDR3: TGTGCCAGCAGTCCCTCCGGGACAGGGTCCTACGAGCAGTACTTC. The chain is built from TRBV7-2 and TRBJ2-7, with 9 positions matching TRBD1. Germline V gene sequence: CDR1 SGHTA, CDR2 FQGNSA. The V gene end was trimmed by 6 bases and the J gene end by 1 base; junction bases not matched to a gene: 7. This CDR3 region has 15 residues.

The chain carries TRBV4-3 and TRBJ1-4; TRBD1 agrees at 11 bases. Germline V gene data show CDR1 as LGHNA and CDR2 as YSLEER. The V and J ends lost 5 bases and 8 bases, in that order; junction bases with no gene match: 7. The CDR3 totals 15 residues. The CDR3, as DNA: TGCGCCAGCAGCTATTCCGGGACAGGGGGAGAAAAACTGTTTTTT. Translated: CASSYSGTGGEKLFF.

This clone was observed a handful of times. CDR3 DNA sequence: TGTGCCAGCAGTTACCCCGGTATTGCCACTGAAGCTTTCTTT. This translates into CASSYPGIATEAFF. This sequence joins TRBV6-6 and TRBJ1-1; D is unclear. The CDR3 extends over 14 amino acids. V was cut by 2 bases and J by 4 bases, with 11 bases left in between. Per the germline V gene, CDR1 is MNHNY and CDR2 is SVGAGI (reference sequence).

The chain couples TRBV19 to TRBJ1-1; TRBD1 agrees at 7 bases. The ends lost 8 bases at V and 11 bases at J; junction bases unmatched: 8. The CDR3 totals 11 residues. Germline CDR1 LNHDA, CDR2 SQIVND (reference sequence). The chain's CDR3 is CASVDRLEAFF. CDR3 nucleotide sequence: TGTGCCAGTGTGGACAGGCTGGAGGCTTTCTTT.

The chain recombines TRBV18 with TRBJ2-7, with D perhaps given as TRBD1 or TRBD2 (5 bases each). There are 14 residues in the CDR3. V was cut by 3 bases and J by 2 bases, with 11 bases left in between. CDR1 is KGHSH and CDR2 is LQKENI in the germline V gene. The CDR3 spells CASSPWDRTYEQYF. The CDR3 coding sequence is TGTGCCAGCTCACCGTGGGACCGCACCTACGAGCAGTACTTC.